The T cell receptor (beta chain) described here comes from a study of metastatic and nonmetastatic thyroid tumors. Trimming left V 2 bases short and J 1 base short, with 8 bases between. CDR1 and CDR2 (germline): MNHEY, SMNVEV (reference sequence). This CDR3 is 14 amino acids long. This clone was seen ten or more times. Its antigen is not identified. All patients were treatment-naive before thyroid surgery. Broader study findings: According to reports, the diversity of TCR beta was significantly higher in malignant thyroid tumors than in benign nodules, and this held in both blood and tumor samples.

TCRdb recomputed clones from the PCR reads via MiXCR. The sample carries some 69,000 clones, over 12% recorded once. This TCR was recovered from a male donor with papillary thyroid cancer or a benign thyroid nodule (not recorded which). Some clones in this sample may be carry-over from other donors' samples. The sample consisted of blood. V usage is TRBV27 and J usage is TRBJ1-2; D is uncertain. The CDR3 spells CASSLHGVNYGYTF. In DNA, the CDR3 is TGTGCCAGCAGTTTACACGGGGTTAACTATGGCTACACCTTC.